The 17 T cell receptor beta chains below all came from one sample that was sequenced in a study of beta chain features in type 1 diabetes. These TCRs are of unknown antigen specificity. Study-level results: Patients with Type 1 diabetes showed moderately but significantly shorter TCRB CDR3s in all four CD4+ subsets.

What was sequenced were expressed TCRB transcripts, since all of the isolated RNA had been reverse transcribed. Repertoires were generated with immunoSEQ multiplex PCR, while TCRdb's copy carries only in-frame clones and drops some. Seen here are 25,000 to 30,000 clones, 65% observed once, and the top ten hold roughly 2.4%. The source material was Tregs from blood. Every receptor here comes from a woman in her twenties or thirties with type 1 diabetes.

The chain has TRBV9 and TRBJ2-2; no clear D. V lost 0 bases, J lost 5 bases, and 11 bases lay in between. CDR1 is SGDLS, CDR2 YYNGEE, per germline. This CDR3 is built from 15 residues. CDR3 sequence reads: CASSVDWSRTGELFF. In DNA form, the CDR3 reads TGTGCCAGCAGCGTAGACTGGAGTAGGACCGGGGAGCTGTTTTTT. The full variable domain, with the rest looked up from reference TRBV9 and TRBJ2-2, is DSGVTQTPKHLITATGQRVTLRCSPRSGDLSVYWYQQSLDQGLQFLIQYYNGEERAKGNILERFSAQQFPDLHSELNLSSLELGDSALYFCASSVDWSRTGELFFGEGSRLTVL.

V is TRBV28 and J is TRBJ2-3, with D uncertain. Trimming took off 4 bases at V and 0 bases at J, with 26 bases between the two ends. This CDR3 has 20 residues. Germline V CDR1 and CDR2: MDHEN, SYDVKM. For the CDR3, the DNA is TGTGCCAGCAGTTACCCCAAGGTTCTTTATGGCGGAATCAGCACAGATACGCAGTATTTT. It specifies CASSYPKVLYGGISTDTQYF.

V usage is TRBV7-9 and J usage is TRBJ2-3; D uncertain. The germline V gene has CDR1 SEHNR and CDR2 FQNEAQ (reference sequence). The V and J ends lost 7 bases and 2 bases respectively, with 7 bases between them. The CDR3 is 12 residues long. As DNA, the CDR3 is TGTGCCAGCATTAGCATCACAGATACGCAGTATTTT. This codes for CASISITDTQYF.

The CDR3: CASSPQGEDYGYTF. CDR3 nucleotides: TGCGCCAGCAGCCCACAGGGGGAGGACTATGGCTACACCTTC. The chain has TRBV5-1 and TRBJ1-2; 8 nucleotides match TRBD1. The CDR3 sequence is 14 residues long. CDR1 and CDR2 from the germline V gene are SGHRS and YFSETQ. V was pared by 4 bases and J by 3 bases, with 5 bases of the junction left unmatched.

The V call is TRBV29-1, the J call TRBJ2-5; D is undetermined. The CDR3 has 13 amino acids. V lost 5 bases, J lost 2 bases, and 12 bases lay in between. Germline V gene lookup returns CDR1 SQVTM and CDR2 ANQGSEA. This CDR3 is CSVKSHGQETQYF. The CDR3 nucleotides are TGCAGCGTTAAATCCCACGGGCAAGAGACCCAGTACTTC. Supplemented by reference TRBV29-1 and TRBJ2-5, the full variable domain reads SAVISQKPSRDICQRGTSLTIQCQVDSQVTMMFWYRQQPGQSLTLIATANQGSEATYESGFVIDKFPISRPNLTFSTLTVSNMSPEDSSIYLCSVKSHGQETQYFGPGTRLLVL.

This clone was counted between two and nine times. V is TRBV4-2 and J is TRBJ2-1; 12 bases agree with TRBD2. Germline lookup yields CDR1 LGHNA and CDR2 YNFKEQ. The ends lost 3 bases at V and 3 bases at J; junction bases unmatched: 3. The CDR3 extends over 16 amino acids. CDR3: CASSQSLAGGYNEQFF. The CDR3 DNA reads as TGTGCCAGCAGCCAGTCACTAGCGGGAGGCTACAATGAGCAGTTCTTC.

This chain connects TRBV7-2 to TRBJ1-4; D gene ambiguous. This CDR3 is 17 amino acids long. Deletions cut 1 base from V and 0 bases from J, with 12 bases between. Germline-derived CDR1 and CDR2 are SGHTA and FQGNSA. The chain's CDR3 is CASSLGHLTATNEKLFF. The CDR3 nucleotides are TGTGCCAGCAGCTTAGGGCACCTTACAGCAACTAATGAAAAACTGTTTTTT.

This clone was seen a handful of times. V is TRBV5-1 and J is TRBJ2-1; 8 bases line up with TRBD1. The CDR3 contains 14 residues. Germline CDR1 and CDR2: SGHRS and YFSETQ. The V segment lost 7 bases and the J segment 7 bases; nucleotides outside the gene matches: 10. CDR3 sequence (DNA): TGCGCCAGCGGTCTGGACAGGGATGGGAATGAGCAGTTCTTC. Translation gives CASGLDRDGNEQFF.

The CDR3 nucleotides read TGTGCCAGTAGTGTAGCGTACTCCTACGAGCAGTACTTC. Protein: CASSVAYSYEQYF. This rearrangement joins TRBV19 to TRBJ2-7; perhaps TRBD2 as D (5 bases). This CDR3 has 13 amino acids. The V end was cut by 5 bases, the J end by 0 bases, with 8 bases between. CDR1 is LNHDA and CDR2 is SQIVND in the germline V gene (reference sequence).

This clone was seen a single time. The chain couples TRBV27 to TRBJ1-2, with D possibly TRBD1 on 6 matching bases. V was clipped by 6 bases and J by 2 bases, with 25 bases between them. CDR3 length: 18 residues. Germline values: CDR1 MNHEY, CDR2 SMNVEV (reference sequence). The CDR3 spells CASSLIGGGGPENYGYTF. CDR3 in DNA: TGTGCCAGCAGCCTAATCGGTGGGGGGGGCCCCGAGAACTATGGCTACACCTTC.

This clone has just a few counts. The J gene is TRBJ2-1, the V gene TRBV10-3; 7 bases map to TRBD2. V dropped 3 bases and J dropped 6; count of bases not matched to a gene: 8. Germline V CDR1 and CDR2: ENHRY, SYGVKD. The CDR3 extends over 15 amino acids. CDR3 DNA sequence: TGTGCCATCAGTGAAATGAGCGGGAACCCCAATGAGCAGTTCTTC. This gives the protein CAISEMSGNPNEQFF.

The chain has TRBV18 and TRBJ2-1; D is possibly TRBD2 (5 bases). The V end was cut by 3 bases, the J end by 14 bases, with 17 bases between. The CDR3 consists of 13 residues. The germline CDR1 and CDR2 sequences are KGHSH and LQKENI. Here the CDR3 reads CASSPLALVGEFF. CDR3 nucleotides: TGTGCCAGCTCACCTCTGGCCCTAGTCGGGGAGTTCTTC.

This clone appeared a few times. V and J are TRBV6-5 and TRBJ1-1; TRBD1 matches at 7 bases. The V and J ends lost 7 bases and 4 bases, in that order; junction bases with no gene match: 6. The CDR3 covers 13 residues. Germline CDR1 and CDR2: MNHEY and SVGAGI. The CDR3 coding sequence is TGTGCCAGCACCCAAACAGGGGCCACTGAAGCTTTCTTT. This sequence encodes CASTQTGATEAFF.

J is TRBJ2-7 and V is TRBV7-9; D may be TRBD1 (6 bases). The CDR3 has 11 residues. Trimming removed 7 bases at V and 6 bases at J, with 10 bases between. Germline CDR1 is SEHNR and CDR2 is FQNEAQ (reference sequence). CDR3 nucleotides: TGTGCCAGCAACCAGGGGCTCGAGCAGTACTTC. It codes for CASNQGLEQYF.

V gene TRBV12-5 combines with J gene TRBJ1-1; 7 nucleotides match TRBD1. Germline trimming cut 6 bases from V and 4 bases from J; bases unmatched to any gene: 11. The length of the CDR3 is 15 residues. Per the germline V gene, CDR1 is LGHNT and CDR2 is FRNRAP. CDR3 coding DNA: TGTGCTAGTGGCTCCAACCCGACAGGGATCACTGAAGCTTTCTTT. Residues: CASGSNPTGITEAFF.

The chain recombines TRBV18 with TRBJ2-3, with a tentative D call TRBD2 (5 bases). This CDR3 comprises 14 residues. Germline V gene sequence: CDR1 KGHSH, CDR2 LQKENI. The ends were cut back, 6 bases at V and 5 bases at J, with 15 bases in the middle. CDR3 amino acids: CASSPVLRGDTQYF. In nucleotides, the CDR3 is TGTGCCAGCTCTCCAGTACTCCGGGGAGATACGCAGTATTTT.

V gene TRBV5-1 combines with J gene TRBJ1-1, with 7 bases fitting TRBD1. The V gene end was trimmed by 1 base and the J gene end by 2 bases; junction bases not matched to a gene: 11. CDR3 length: 17 residues. CDR1 and CDR2 (germline): SGHRS, YFSETQ. CDR3 DNA: TGCGCCAGCAGCTTGCGGGCAGGGGGTATTGGAAACACTGAAGCTTTCTTT. It encodes CASSLRAGGIGNTEAFF.